The next 8 T cell receptor beta chains were all read from a single sample in a study of neoadjuvant nivolumab and ipilimumab in lung cancer. Sequenced by immunoSEQ multiplex PCR; TCRdb stores in-frame clones only, minus some. Of approximately 26,000 clones listed, approximately 80% are singletons. This specimen was peripheral blood, taken before neoadjuvant nivolumab, alone or with ipilimumab. The origin of the receptors is an adult with non-small cell lung cancer.

This chain links TRBV18 with TRBJ1-6, with a possible D match to TRBD1 (6 bases). CDR1 is KGHSH and CDR2 is LQKENI in the germline V gene. V lost 5 bases and J 5 bases, leaving 16 bases between the germline ends. The CDR3 is 16 amino acids. CDR3 sequence reads: CASSTGYRADNSPLHF. Here the CDR3 DNA reads TGTGCCAGCTCAACTGGATACAGGGCGGATAATTCACCCCTCCACTTT.

This rearrangement joins TRBV5-8 to TRBJ2-7; D possibly corresponds to TRBD1 (5 bases). V gave up 0 bases and J gave up 7 bases, with 14 bases separating them. The CDR3 consists of 14 residues. The V gene's germline CDR1 is SGHTS and CDR2 YDEGEE. The CDR3 sequence is CASSLGDPYREQYF. In nucleotides, the CDR3 is TGTGCCAGCAGCTTGGGAGACCCGTACAGGGAGCAGTACTTC.

The rearrangement uses TRBV19 and TRBJ1-3; D is unclear. Trimming pared 2 bases from V and 0 bases from J, leaving 5 bases between. Germline values: CDR1 LNHDA, CDR2 SQIVND (reference sequence). CDR3 length: 14 amino acids. The CDR3: CASSIWSSGNTIYF. The DNA of the CDR3 is TGTGCCAGTAGTATATGGAGCTCTGGAAACACCATATATTTT.

The chain links TRBV2 to TRBJ2-3; D not certain. The germline V and J ends were trimmed by 7 bases and 5 bases, with 13 bases remaining between them. Germline CDR1 SNHLY, CDR2 FYNNEI. This CDR3 contains 13 residues. CDR3 amino acids: CASTRQVLDTQYF. CDR3 nucleotides: TGTGCCAGCACCCGGCAGGTCCTAGATACGCAGTATTTT.

This rearrangement joins TRBV5-6 to TRBJ2-2, with D tentatively TRBD1 or TRBD2 (5 bases each). Trimming removed 3 bases from V and 5 bases from J, with 14 bases in between. The CDR3 is 15 residues long. Per the germline V gene, CDR1 is SGHDT and CDR2 is YYEEEE. CDR3 loop: CASSYRDVRTGELFF. The DNA for the CDR3 is TGTGCCAGCAGCTATCGGGACGTTCGGACCGGGGAGCTGTTTTTT.

The gene calls are TRBV5-5 and TRBJ1-1; D might be TRBD1 (5 bases). CDR1 SGHKS and CDR2 YYEKEE come from the germline V gene (reference sequence). V shed 4 bases and J shed 0 bases, with 7 bases lying between them. The CDR3 is 13 residues long. The CDR3 here is CASSIGVNTEAFF. In nucleotides, the CDR3 is TGTGCCAGCAGCATAGGGGTGAACACTGAAGCTTTCTTT. The full variable domain, its missing parts supplied by reference TRBV5-5 and TRBJ1-1, is DAGVTQSPTHLIKTRGQQVTLRCSPISGHKSVSWYQQVLGQGPQFIFQYYEKEERGRGNFPDRFSARQFPNYSSELNVNALLLGDSALYLCASSIGVNTEAFFGQGTRLTVV.

The chain combines TRBV7-7 with TRBJ2-5, with D possibly matching TRBD2 (5 bases). The CDR3 runs 13 residues. V lost 5 bases and J 2 bases, leaving 9 bases between the germline ends. In germline, CDR1 is SSHAT, CDR2 FNYEAQ (reference sequence). The CDR3 protein is CASSRGPQETQYF. CDR3 DNA: TGTGCCAGCAGCCGCGGGCCACAAGAGACCCAGTACTTC.

The V call is TRBV5-4, the J call TRBJ1-6; D perhaps matches TRBD1 (5 bases). The CDR3 is 18 amino acids. CDR1 and CDR2 from the germline V gene are SGHNT and YYREEE (reference sequence). V lost 4 bases and J lost 0, with 17 bases in between. CDR3 coding DNA: TGTGCCAGCAGCCTGGGCGACAGTGGGAGCTCCTATAATTCACCCCTCCACTTT. It specifies CASSLGDSGSSYNSPLHF.